One sample yielded the 24 T cell receptor beta chains listed below, sequenced in a study of T cells in Graves' hyperthyroidism and ophthalmopathy. Regions amplified from RNA transcripts were the TCR beta CDR3 regions. Using the HTBI primer set, a first-round RT-PCR was run on the TCR CDR3. Using its own MiXCR run on the multiplex PCR reads, TCRdb lists one record per CDR3 protein. The table records approximately 410,000 distinct CDR3 sequences, roughly 13% of them present only once. The sample consisted of blood. The receptors were gathered from a woman under 30 with Graves' hyperthyroidism.

This clonotype has a count of ten or more. V is TRBV7-8 and J is TRBJ2-3; 11 bases agree with TRBD2. The CDR3 loop spans 17 amino acids. V was pared by 1 base and J by 6 bases, with 9 bases of the junction left unmatched. Germline V gives CDR1 SGHVS, CDR2 FQNEAQ. The CDR3 region has the DNA TGTGCCAGCAGCTTAGGTGTAATAGCGGGAGGGGCGGATACGCAGTATTTT. This sequence encodes CASSLGVIAGGADTQYF.

This clonotype was recorded many times. The rearrangement joins TRBV4-2 to TRBJ1-1, with 8 bases identical to TRBD1. Germline CDR1 reads LGHNA; CDR2 reads YNFKEQ. CDR3 length equals 15 residues. V shed 1 base, J shed 3 bases, and the junction held 4 bases outside the gene matches. The DNA of the CDR3 is TGTGCCAGCAGCCAAGCCGGACAGGGCTACACTGAAGCTTTCTTT. Its protein is CASSQAGQGYTEAFF.

This clonotype has at least ten counts. The rearrangement links TRBV29-1 to TRBJ1-2; D might be TRBD1 (5 bases). The CDR3 has 16 amino acids. V was clipped by 4 bases and J by 0 bases, with 18 bases between them. Germline CDR1 is SQVTM and CDR2 is ANQGSEA. CDR3 amino acids: CSVGVLVGETNYGYTF. The CDR3 DNA reads TGCAGCGTTGGTGTACTGGTAGGGGAAACTAACTATGGCTACACCTTC. The full variable domain, completed using reference TRBV29-1 and TRBJ1-2, is SAVISQKPSRDICQRGTSLTIQCQVDSQVTMMFWYRQQPGQSLTLIATANQGSEATYESGFVIDKFPISRPNLTFSTLTVSNMSPEDSSIYLCSVGVLVGETNYGYTFGSGTRLTVV.

This clonotype was detected many times. The chain recombines TRBV20-1 with TRBJ2-7; D might be TRBD1 or TRBD2, each matching 6 bases. The V end lost 0 bases, the J end lost 8 bases, and 11 bases lay between the germline ends. The CDR3 has 12 amino acids. The germline CDR1 and CDR2 sequences are DFQATT and SNEGSKA (reference sequence). The CDR3 loop is CSARDRGVQQYF. CDR3 bases: TGCAGTGCTAGAGATAGGGGGGTGCAGCAGTACTTC.

This clonotype was seen a few times. At one boundary the junction diverges from the germline segment, which might be a read error. The V gene is TRBV7-6, the J gene TRBJ2-7; D assignment may be TRBD1 or TRBD2 (5 bases each). Germline lookup yields CDR1 SGHVS and CDR2 FNYEAQ. The CDR3 sequence is 13 residues long. The CDR3, as DNA: TGTGCCAGCAGCCCGGGGCTTTACTACGGGCAGTACTTC. Its translation: CASSPGLYYGQYF.

This clonotype was seen many times. The J gene is TRBJ1-5, the V gene TRBV12-3 or TRBV12-4, with D possibly matching TRBD1 (5 bases). V was trimmed by 7 bases and J by 2 bases, leaving 12 bases between them. The CDR3 is 14 residues long. In DNA form, the CDR3 reads TGTGCCAGCACCCTTGGGGGGGGCAATCAGCCCCAGCATTTT. This gives the protein CASTLGGGNQPQHF.

The chain carries TRBV28 and TRBJ1-2; D remains unclear. The V gene's germline CDR1 is MDHEN and CDR2 SYDVKM. The CDR3 sequence is 14 residues long. With 2 bases removed from V and 8 bases from J, the gap between germline ends came to 15 bases. The CDR3 nucleotides are TGTGCCAGCAGTTTAGAACCCGGCCTGGGGGGCTACACCTTC. Amino acid sequence: CASSLEPGLGGYTF.

This clonotype was counted between two and nine times. V is TRBV9 and J is TRBJ2-1; D perhaps matches TRBD2 (6 bases). V was pared by 3 bases and J by 7 bases, with 17 bases between. Per germline, CDR1 SGDLS and CDR2 YYNGEE. This CDR3 has 15 amino acids. CDR3 sequence (DNA): TGTGCCAGCAGCGACGCGGGGATAGCGAAGAATGAGCAGTTCTTC. This gives the protein CASSDAGIAKNEQFF.

Ten or more counts support this clonotype. V is TRBV6-1 and J is TRBJ2-3; TRBD2 might be the D (7 bases). V lost 6 bases to trimming and J lost 6 bases, with 10 bases between them. Germline V gene lookup returns CDR1 MNHNS and CDR2 SASEGT. The CDR3 contains 12 residues. CDR3 in DNA: TGTGCCAGCAGAGGGGGAGGGGATACGCAGTATTTT. It yields the protein CASRGGGDTQYF.

The sample holds many counts of this clonotype. The rearrangement links TRBV27 to TRBJ2-7, with D possibly matching TRBD2 (5 bases). The V and J ends lost 2 bases and 3 bases respectively, with 8 bases between them. This CDR3 has 13 residues. Germline-derived CDR1 and CDR2 are MNHEY and SMNVEV (reference sequence). DNA for the CDR3: TGTGCCAGCAGTTTACGAGGGAACTACGAGCAGTACTTC. Amino acids: CASSLRGNYEQYF.

This clonotype was observed many times. J is TRBJ2-5 and V is TRBV20-1; D is possibly TRBD2 (5 bases). The CDR3 has 15 amino acids. Trimming removed 3 bases at V and 4 bases at J, with 18 bases between. Germline V gives CDR1 DFQATT, CDR2 SNEGSKA (reference sequence). The CDR3 protein is CSASQLSVVGETQYF. The CDR3, as DNA: TGCAGTGCTAGTCAGCTTAGCGTGGTAGGAGAGACCCAGTACTTC.

The rearrangement uses TRBV6-1 and TRBJ1-1; the D is unclear. Per the germline V gene, CDR1 is MNHNS and CDR2 is SASEGT. The V gene lost 6 bases and the J gene lost 3 bases, with 14 bases spanning the gap. The CDR3 loop spans 14 amino acids. The CDR3 sequence: CASRARIDYTEAFF. The CDR3 DNA reads TGTGCCAGCAGAGCCCGAATCGACTACACTGAAGCTTTCTTT.

This clonotype was counted many times. The chain employs TRBV5-1 and TRBJ1-4, with TRBD1 as a possible D gene (5 bases). Trimming left V 1 base short and J 8 bases short, with 18 bases between. Germline CDR1 SGHRS, CDR2 YFSETQ. The CDR3 has 16 amino acids. The CDR3 DNA is TGCGCCAGCAGCTTGCACGGGGGAGGATCGAAAGAAAAACTGTTTTTT. Its protein product is CASSLHGGGSKEKLFF.

This clonotype was seen at least ten times. The chain employs TRBV24-1 and TRBJ2-5; no clear D gene. This CDR3 comprises 13 residues. Germline assignment: CDR1 KGHDR and CDR2 SFDVKD. V lost 4 bases, J lost 8 bases, and 13 bases lay in between. CDR3 nucleotides: TGTGCCACCAGTGAATCCGGAGTTGAAACCCAGTACTTC. Residues: CATSESGVETQYF.

This clonotype occurred many times. This chain connects TRBV2 to TRBJ1-4; the match to TRBD1 covers 9 bases. Germline lookup yields CDR1 SNHLY and CDR2 FYNNEI. The CDR3 totals 14 residues. V lost 10 bases and J lost 8; bases outside the gene matches: 11. The DNA of the CDR3 is TGTGCCACCGGCCCAGGACAGGGGAGCGAAAAACTGTTTTTT. It encodes CATGPGQGSEKLFF.

The sample holds many counts of this clonotype. CDR3 nucleotide sequence: TGCAGTGCTAGAGGGAAAAGGTACGATGAGCAGTTCTTC. It specifies CSARGKRYDEQFF. The chain links TRBV20-1 to TRBJ2-1; D is undetermined. The germline V and J ends were trimmed by 1 base and 8 bases, with 12 bases remaining between them. This CDR3 is built from 13 residues. Germline CDR1 is DFQATT and CDR2 is SNEGSKA (reference sequence).

The CDR3 DNA reads as TGTGCCAGCAGCTTAGATAGCGGGAGCTACAATGAGCAGTTCTTC. This sequence encodes CASSLDSGSYNEQFF. The V gene is TRBV7-2, the J gene TRBJ2-1; 9 bases line up with TRBD2. This CDR3 contains 15 residues. Losses at the gene ends were 1 base for V and 3 bases for J; bases not matched to a gene: 1. Germline values: CDR1 SGHTA, CDR2 FQGNSA. Based on the CDR3 plus reference TRBV7-2 and TRBJ2-1, the full variable domain is GAGVSQSPSNKVTEKGKDVELRCDPISGHTALYWYRQSLGQGLEFLIYFQGNSAPDKSGLPSDRFSAERTGGSVSTLTIQRTQQEDSAVYLCASSLDSGSYNEQFFGPGTRLTVL.

The sample holds many counts of this clonotype. The V and J genes are TRBV20-1 and TRBJ2-5, with D perhaps matching TRBD1 or TRBD2 (5 bases each). Germline V gene sequence: CDR1 DFQATT, CDR2 SNEGSKA (reference sequence). The ends were cut back, 6 bases at V and 0 bases at J, with 20 bases in the middle. CDR3 length equals 16 residues. CDR3 loop: CSAVTGAPGHQETQYF. Written as DNA, the CDR3 is TGCAGTGCCGTAACCGGGGCCCCTGGCCACCAAGAGACCCAGTACTTC.

This clonotype was picked up many times. The chain joins TRBV27 to TRBJ1-6; no definite D call. Germline V gene data show CDR1 as MNHEY and CDR2 as SMNVEV (reference sequence). The CDR3 consists of 12 residues. V was cut by 5 bases and J by 4 bases, with 3 bases left in between. The CDR3 region has the DNA TGTGCCAGCAGTGAATATAATTCACCCCTCCACTTT. Its translation: CASSEYNSPLHF.

This clonotype was detected a few times. V usage is TRBV5-6 and J usage is TRBJ2-2, with D tentatively TRBD2 (5 bases). Germline V gene sequence: CDR1 SGHDT, CDR2 YYEEEE. The CDR3 extends over 15 amino acids. The V gene lost 0 bases and the J gene lost 4 bases, with 10 bases spanning the gap. Here the CDR3 DNA reads TGTGCCAGCAGCTTGGAACTAGACTTCACCGGGGAGCTGTTTTTT. Translation: CASSLELDFTGELFF.

This clonotype turned up a few times. The chain links TRBV5-6 to TRBJ2-6, with a possible D match to TRBD2 (5 bases). Germline CDR1 reads SGHDT; CDR2 reads YYEEEE. V lost 1 base, J lost 2 bases, and 16 bases lay in between. The CDR3 is made up of 18 amino acids. In DNA, the CDR3 is TGTGCCAGCAGCTTGTTAACTAGTGACTACACTGGGGCCAACGTCCTGACTTTC. Translation: CASSLLTSDYTGANVLTF.

This clonotype was detected many times. The rearrangement uses TRBV28 and TRBJ2-1; D is uncertain. The V and J ends lost 3 bases and 0 bases respectively, with 12 bases between them. In germline, CDR1 is MDHEN, CDR2 SYDVKM. The CDR3 sequence is 16 residues long. CDR3 residues: CASSFLGLSSYNEQFF. DNA for the CDR3: TGTGCCAGCAGTTTCTTGGGATTAAGCTCCTACAATGAGCAGTTCTTC.

This clonotype was recorded a few times. The chain joins TRBV19 to TRBJ1-1; 7 bases agree with TRBD1. V dropped 4 bases and J dropped 1; count of bases not matched to a gene: 9. This CDR3 is built from 16 residues. The V gene's germline CDR1 is LNHDA and CDR2 SQIVND (reference sequence). CDR3 nucleotides: TGTGCCAGTAGTAAAATACGAGGACAGGCGAACACTGAAGCTTTCTTT. Its translation is CASSKIRGQANTEAFF.

This clonotype was counted a few times. The V gene is TRBV30, the J gene TRBJ1-2, with D perhaps matching TRBD1 (5 bases). Trimming took off 8 bases at V and 6 bases at J, with 16 bases between the two ends. Germline lookup yields CDR1 GTSNPN and CDR2 SVGIG (reference sequence). The CDR3 loop spans 12 amino acids. The CDR3 DNA is TGTGCCGCCCCCCGGGGGGTCCATGGCTACACCTTC. This translates into CAAPRGVHGYTF.